This T cell receptor (beta chain) was captured by sequencing in a study of cytomegalovirus exposure and HLA in healthy donors. In the study overall: A later analysis reported the same platform for the 100 to 150 validation repertoires and the approximately 720 first-cohort repertoires. Study conclusions and caveats: The listing of 150 to 200 TCR beta chains classed them as cytomegalovirus-associated. Many donors shared some public TCRs, even though most TCR sequences were rare. Reported performance of the classifier showed diagnosis of cytomegalovirus status with high specificity and sensitivity.

Regarding this clone: Its antigen remains unknown.

Libraries were prepared by immunoSEQ multiplex PCR; TCRdb keeps only in-frame clonotypes and omits some of them. The sample yields 150,000 to 200,000 clones, over 65% seen once. Germline assignment: CDR1 PRHDT and CDR2 FYEKMQ (reference sequence). Unmatched junction bases numbered 7, after V lost 5 bases and J lost 10 bases. CDR3 length: 12 residues. V and J are TRBV13 and TRBJ1-1; 7 bases are a match to TRBD1. The sample taken for sequencing was PBMCs. The TCR was taken from a man between 18 and 35 years old in good health and CMV-seropositive. DNA for the CDR3: TGTGCCAGCAGCCTAAGAGGGGGCAGAGCTTTCTTT. Translation gives CASSLRGGRAFF.